Below are 14 T cell receptor beta chains sequenced from a single sample in a study of cytomegalovirus exposure and HLA in healthy donors. It was with 60 Vbeta and 13 Jbeta primers that the PCR ran. The assay was immunoSEQ multiplex PCR, and TCRdb's table has in-frame clones only and misses some. The table lists 200,000 or so clones, 78% of them singletons. The source material was PBMCs. The source is a woman aged 25 to 39 in good health and CMV-seropositive.

The chain couples TRBV7-8 to TRBJ2-7; 11 bases line up with TRBD2. CDR1 and CDR2 (germline): SGHVS, FQNEAQ. The CDR3 has 16 residues. V trimming: 2 bases; J trimming: 2 bases; junction bases outside the gene matches: 5. Written as DNA, the CDR3 is TGTGCCAGCAGCTTACTAGCGGGAGGCCGAACCTACGAGCAGTACTTC. This codes for CASSLLAGGRTYEQYF. Variable domain in full (rest from reference TRBV7-8 and TRBJ2-7): GAGVSQSPRYKVAKRGQDVALRCDPISGHVSLFWYQQALGQGPEFLTYFQNEAQLDKSGLPSDRFFAERPEGSVSTLKIQRTQQEDSAVYLCASSLLAGGRTYEQYFGPGTRLTVT.

V is TRBV2 and J is TRBJ1-6, with D maybe TRBD1 (5 bases). Trimming pared 6 bases from V and 7 bases from J, leaving 13 bases between. This CDR3 region has 14 residues. From germline, CDR1 is SNHLY and CDR2 FYNNEI. CDR3 amino acids: CASRVEQANSPLHF. As DNA, the CDR3 is TGTGCCAGCAGGGTTGAACAGGCCAATTCACCCCTCCACTTT.

CDR3: CASSPQAGGPSEQYF. The CDR3 DNA follows: TGTGCCAGCAGCCCCCAGGCGGGTGGGCCTAGCGAGCAGTACTTC. The chain employs TRBV9 and TRBJ2-7; TRBD2 is a possible D gene (5 bases). Trimming removed 4 bases from V and 6 bases from J, with 20 bases in between. The CDR3 extends over 15 amino acids. Germline CDR1 and CDR2: SGDLS and YYNGEE.

The CDR3 DNA reads as TGCGCCAGCAGTGAGTCCTCTAGGACTCACACTGAAGCTTTCTTT. This translates into CASSESSRTHTEAFF. V gene TRBV10-1 combines with J gene TRBJ1-1, with D unresolved. Trimming removed 0 bases from V and 3 bases from J, with 11 bases in between. Germline values: CDR1 WNHNN, CDR2 SYGVQD (reference sequence). The CDR3 spans 15 residues.

J is TRBJ2-3 and V is TRBV6-4, with D uncertain. The V and J ends lost 6 bases and 0 bases respectively, with 10 bases between them. Germline V gene lookup returns CDR1 MRHNA and CDR2 SNTAGT. This CDR3 is built from 14 residues. CDR3 sequence: CASSEGGSTDTQYF. In DNA form, the CDR3 reads TGTGCCAGCAGCGAAGGCGGTAGCACAGATACGCAGTATTTT.

This clone was seen a handful of times. The chain uses TRBV5-1 and TRBJ1-1, with D perhaps TRBD1 (6 bases). Trimming removed 4 bases from V and 6 bases from J, with 16 bases in between. CDR3 length equals 14 residues. Germline assignment: CDR1 SGHRS and CDR2 YFSETQ. Written as DNA, the CDR3 is TGCGCCAGCAGCCCCATGAGGGGGAATCCTGAAGCTTTCTTT. This gives the protein CASSPMRGNPEAFF.

Regarding this clone: A junction end diverges from the germline sequence, so it may reflect a read error. The same CDR3 also results from other DNA sequences found in this sample. The CDR3 sequence is CASSQGNSAQKLFF. In DNA, the CDR3 is TGCGCCAGCAGCCAGGGGAACAGCGCCCAAAAACTGTTTTTT. The J gene is TRBJ1-4, the V gene TRBV7-8, with TRBD1 as a possible D gene (6 bases). This CDR3 has 14 amino acids. Germline assignment: CDR1 SGHVS and CDR2 FQNEAQ.

Details on this clone: The DNA is omitted, as the CDR3 cannot be located on it reliably, and the CDR3 follows TCRdb's listing. The chain recombines TRBV9 with TRBJ1-2; whether TRBD1, the table's D call, matches the DNA was not checked. The CDR3 contains 17 residues when both ends are counted. Per the germline V gene, CDR1 is SGDLS and CDR2 is YYNGEE. This CDR3 reads CASSHSFDSTSGYGYTF.

The chain uses TRBV10-1 and TRBJ2-2; 8 positions match TRBD1. V lost 0 bases and J lost 6; bases outside the gene matches: 6. The germline V gene has CDR1 WNHNN and CDR2 SYGVQD (reference sequence). The CDR3 has 16 residues. This chain's CDR3 is CASSESVTGDAGELFF. CDR3 bases: TGCGCCAGCAGTGAGTCGGTGACAGGGGACGCCGGGGAGCTGTTTTTT.

The gene calls are TRBV7-9 and TRBJ1-1, with D uncertain. Germline V gene data show CDR1 as SEHNR and CDR2 as FQNEAQ (reference sequence). V was clipped by 6 bases and J by 7 bases, with 9 bases between them. The CDR3 consists of 11 residues. This chain's CDR3 is CASRDEGEAFF. In nucleotides, the CDR3 is TGTGCCAGCAGGGACGAGGGTGAAGCTTTCTTT.

The rearrangement links TRBV7-9 to TRBJ1-4, with D tentatively TRBD1 (6 bases). There are 11 residues in the CDR3. Between the trimmed V and J ends, which lost 11 bases and 8 bases, there was a span of 12 bases. The germline CDR1 and CDR2 sequences are SEHNR and FQNEAQ (reference sequence). The CDR3 loop reads CAGGGAEKLFF. The CDR3 DNA reads as TGTGCCGGGGGGGGCGCCGAAAAACTGTTTTTT.

The V and J genes are TRBV4-3 and TRBJ1-5; 11 nucleotides agree with TRBD1. The CDR3 has 17 residues. The germline V gene has CDR1 LGHNA and CDR2 YSLEER. Losses at the gene ends were 7 bases for V and 9 bases for J; bases not matched to a gene: 17. CDR3 sequence: CASISPGQGVNLGPQHF. The CDR3 DNA reads TGCGCCAGCATCTCACCGGGACAGGGGGTGAACCTCGGGCCCCAGCATTTT.

There are many counts of this clone. CDR3 in DNA: TGTGCCAGCAGTGAATCCTGGACAGCAAAGAACACTGAAGCTTTCTTT. This translates into CASSESWTAKNTEAFF. The chain uses TRBV2 and TRBJ1-1, with a possible D match to TRBD1 (6 bases). This CDR3 is 16 amino acids long. Per germline, CDR1 SNHLY and CDR2 FYNNEI. The V end was cut by 2 bases, the J end by 1 base, with 14 bases between.

The V call is TRBV5-1, the J call TRBJ1-3, with D maybe TRBD1 (6 bases). Germline V gene lookup returns CDR1 SGHRS and CDR2 YFSETQ. CDR3 length equals 17 residues. The V gene lost 4 bases and the J gene lost 0 bases, with 17 bases spanning the gap. The CDR3 sequence: CASSPRDKVGSGNTIYF. DNA of the CDR3: TGCGCCAGCAGCCCCCGGGACAAAGTGGGCTCTGGAAACACCATATATTTT.